This TCR beta chain stems from a study of cytomegalovirus exposure and HLA in healthy donors. The ends were cut back, 2 bases at V and 6 bases at J, with 11 bases in the middle. The germline gives CDR1 SNHLY, CDR2 FYNNEI. The CDR3 covers 14 residues. The primer mix had 60 Vbeta and 13 Jbeta primers. Study processing details: An analysis performed later counted 72 million or so unique TCR beta chains (roughly 11 million of them shared). Sequenced by immunoSEQ multiplex PCR; TCRdb stores in-frame clones only, minus some. V, J and clone size were drawn from that table, and D and trimming were deduced from the DNA. The table shows roughly 96,000 clones, with around 79% occurring only once.

The rearrangement uses TRBV2 and TRBJ1-5; TRBD1 is a possible D gene (5 bases). Material for sequencing was PBMCs. The receptor's source is a female donor in good health and CMV-seropositive. CDR3 sequence reads: CASSERGRSQPQHF. The DNA for the CDR3 is TGTGCCAGCAGTGAAAGGGGAAGGAGTCAGCCCCAGCATTTT.